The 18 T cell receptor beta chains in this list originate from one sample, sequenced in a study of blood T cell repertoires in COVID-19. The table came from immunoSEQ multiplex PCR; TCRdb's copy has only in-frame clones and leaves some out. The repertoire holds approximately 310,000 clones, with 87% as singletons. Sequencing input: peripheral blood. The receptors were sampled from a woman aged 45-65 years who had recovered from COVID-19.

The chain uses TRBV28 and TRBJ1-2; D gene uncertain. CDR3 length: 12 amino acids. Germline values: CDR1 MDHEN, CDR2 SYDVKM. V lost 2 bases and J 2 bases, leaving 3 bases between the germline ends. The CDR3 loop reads CASSLLNYGYTF. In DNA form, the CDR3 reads TGTGCCAGCAGTTTACTAAACTATGGCTACACCTTC.

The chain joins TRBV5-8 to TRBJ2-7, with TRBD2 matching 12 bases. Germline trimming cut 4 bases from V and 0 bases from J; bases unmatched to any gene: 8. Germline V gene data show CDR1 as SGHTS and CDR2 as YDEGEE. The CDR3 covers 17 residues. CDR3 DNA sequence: TGTGCCAGCAGCCCCGGGACTAGCGGGCCCCTCTCCTACGAGCAGTACTTC. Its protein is CASSPGTSGPLSYEQYF.

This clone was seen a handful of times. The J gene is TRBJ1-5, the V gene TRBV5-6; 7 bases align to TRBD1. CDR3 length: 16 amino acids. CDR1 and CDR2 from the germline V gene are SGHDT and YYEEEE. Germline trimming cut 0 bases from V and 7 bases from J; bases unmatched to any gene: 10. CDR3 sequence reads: CASSLGGPQGGQPQHF. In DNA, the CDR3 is TGTGCCAGCAGCTTGGGAGGCCCCCAGGGGGGACAGCCCCAGCATTTT.

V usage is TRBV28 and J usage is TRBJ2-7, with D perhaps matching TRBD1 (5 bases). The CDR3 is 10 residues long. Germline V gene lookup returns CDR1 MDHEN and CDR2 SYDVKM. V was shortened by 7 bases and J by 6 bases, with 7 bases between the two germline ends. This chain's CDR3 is CASMGLEQYF. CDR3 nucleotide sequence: TGTGCCAGCATGGGGCTCGAGCAGTACTTC.

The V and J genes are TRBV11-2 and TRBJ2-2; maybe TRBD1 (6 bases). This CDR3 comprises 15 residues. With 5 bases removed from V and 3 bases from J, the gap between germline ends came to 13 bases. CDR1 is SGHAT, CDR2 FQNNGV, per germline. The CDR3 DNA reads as TGTGCCAGCAGCCTACAGGGTTTTGACACCGGGGAGCTGTTTTTT. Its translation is CASSLQGFDTGELFF. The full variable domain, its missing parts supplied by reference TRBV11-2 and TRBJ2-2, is EAGVAQSPRYKIIEKRQSVAFWCNPISGHATLYWYQQILGQGPKLLIQFQNNGVVDDSQLPKDRFSAERLKGVDSTLKIQPAKLEDSAVYLCASSLQGFDTGELFFGEGSRLTVL.

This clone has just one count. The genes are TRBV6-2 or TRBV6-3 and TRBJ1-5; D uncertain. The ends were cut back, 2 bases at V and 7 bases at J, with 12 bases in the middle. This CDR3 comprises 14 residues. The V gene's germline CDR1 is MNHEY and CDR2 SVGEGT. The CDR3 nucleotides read TGTGCCAGCAGTTACGAGGATTCGCGCCAGCCCCAGCATTTT. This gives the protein CASSYEDSRQPQHF.

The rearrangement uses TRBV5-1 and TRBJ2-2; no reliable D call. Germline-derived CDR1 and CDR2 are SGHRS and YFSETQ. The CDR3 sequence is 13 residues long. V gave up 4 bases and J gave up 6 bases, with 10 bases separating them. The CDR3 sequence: CASSPDASGELFF. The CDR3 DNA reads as TGCGCCAGCAGCCCCGATGCGTCCGGGGAGCTGTTTTTT.

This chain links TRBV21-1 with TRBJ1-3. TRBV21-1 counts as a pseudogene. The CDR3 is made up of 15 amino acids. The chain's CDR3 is CASRNPGSSGNTIYF. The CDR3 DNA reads TGTGCCAGCAGAAATCCGGGTTCCTCTGGAAACACCATATATTTT.

CDR3 protein: CASRPIGGSGNTIYF. For the CDR3, the DNA is TGTGCCAGCAGACCCATCGGGGGCTCTGGAAACACCATATATTTT. The V call is TRBV6-5, the J call TRBJ1-3, with a possible D match to TRBD1 (5 bases). Germline CDR1 and CDR2: MNHEY and SVGAGI. V gave up 6 bases and J gave up 0 bases, with 12 bases separating them. The CDR3 is 15 amino acids.

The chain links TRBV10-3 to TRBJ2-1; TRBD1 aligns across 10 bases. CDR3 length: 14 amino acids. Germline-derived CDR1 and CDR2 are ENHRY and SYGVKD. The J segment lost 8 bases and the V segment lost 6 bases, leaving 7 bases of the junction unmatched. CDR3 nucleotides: TGTGCCATCAGACTTACCGGACAGGGGGATGAGCAGTTCTTC. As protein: CAIRLTGQGDEQFF.

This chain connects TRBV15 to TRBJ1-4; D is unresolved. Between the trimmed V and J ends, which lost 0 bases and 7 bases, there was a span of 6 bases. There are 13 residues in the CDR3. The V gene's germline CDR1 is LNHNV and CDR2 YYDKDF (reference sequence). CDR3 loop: CATSRDILEKLFF. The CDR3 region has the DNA TGTGCCACCAGCAGAGATATCCTTGAAAAACTGTTTTTT.

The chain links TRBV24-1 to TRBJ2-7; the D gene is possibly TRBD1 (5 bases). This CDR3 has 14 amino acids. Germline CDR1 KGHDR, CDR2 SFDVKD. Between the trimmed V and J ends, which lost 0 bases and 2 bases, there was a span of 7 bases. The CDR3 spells CATSDLGAPYEQYF. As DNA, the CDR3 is TGTGCCACCAGTGATTTGGGGGCCCCCTACGAGCAGTACTTC.

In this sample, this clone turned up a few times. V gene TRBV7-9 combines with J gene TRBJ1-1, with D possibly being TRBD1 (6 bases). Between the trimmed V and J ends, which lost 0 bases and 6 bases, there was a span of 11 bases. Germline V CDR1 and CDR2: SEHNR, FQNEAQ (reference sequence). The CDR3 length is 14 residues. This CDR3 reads CASSLAGRGAEAFF. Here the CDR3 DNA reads TGTGCCAGCAGCTTAGCCGGGAGGGGGGCTGAAGCTTTCTTT.

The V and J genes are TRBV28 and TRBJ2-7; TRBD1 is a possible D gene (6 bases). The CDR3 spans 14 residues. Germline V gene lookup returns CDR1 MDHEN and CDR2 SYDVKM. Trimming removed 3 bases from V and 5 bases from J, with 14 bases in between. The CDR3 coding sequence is TGTGCCAGCAGTTTGGACAGCATACCCCACGAGCAGTACTTC. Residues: CASSLDSIPHEQYF.

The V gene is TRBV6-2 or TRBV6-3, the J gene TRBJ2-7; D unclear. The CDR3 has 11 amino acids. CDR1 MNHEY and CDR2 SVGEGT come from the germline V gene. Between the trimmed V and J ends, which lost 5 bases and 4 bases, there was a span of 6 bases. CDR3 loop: CASSPYYEQYF. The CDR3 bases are TGTGCCAGCAGTCCGTATTACGAGCAGTACTTC.

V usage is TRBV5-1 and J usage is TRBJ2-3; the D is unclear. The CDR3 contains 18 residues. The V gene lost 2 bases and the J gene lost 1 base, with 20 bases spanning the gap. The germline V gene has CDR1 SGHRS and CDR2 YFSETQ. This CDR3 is CASSFKTRPSQGTDTQYF. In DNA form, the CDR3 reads TGCGCCAGCAGCTTCAAAACCCGGCCAAGTCAGGGCACAGATACGCAGTATTTT.

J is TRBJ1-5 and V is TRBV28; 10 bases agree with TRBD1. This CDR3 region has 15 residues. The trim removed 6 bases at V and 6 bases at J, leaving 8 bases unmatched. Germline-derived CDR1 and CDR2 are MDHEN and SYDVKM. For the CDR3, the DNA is TGTGCCAGCAGCCTGGGACAGGGGATAGGTCAGCCCCAGCATTTT. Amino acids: CASSLGQGIGQPQHF.

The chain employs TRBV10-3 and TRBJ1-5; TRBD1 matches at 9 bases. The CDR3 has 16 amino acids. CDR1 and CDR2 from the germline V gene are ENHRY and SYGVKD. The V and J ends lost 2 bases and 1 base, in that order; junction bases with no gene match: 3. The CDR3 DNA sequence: TGTGCCATCAGTGAGGACAGGGGGTCGAGCAATCAGCCCCAGCATTTT. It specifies CAISEDRGSSNQPQHF.